This record covers a single TCR beta chain. These data belong to a study of blood T cell repertoires in COVID-19. Study in general: T cells, B-cell-depleted T cells, or PBMCs provided the cDNA or gDNA that served as material.

Data came from immunoSEQ multiplex PCR; TCRdb stores just in-frame clones and leaves some out. This table holds approximately 100,000 clones, around 89% found once. V was clipped by 6 bases and J by 3 bases, with 12 bases between them. Per the germline V gene, CDR1 is MNHEY and CDR2 is SVGAGI. CDR3 length equals 13 residues. The J gene is TRBJ2-7, the V gene TRBV6-5; D gene ambiguous. The TCR sequence derives from a woman of 80 years or more with acute or convalescent COVID-19. The sequenced material came from peripheral blood. The CDR3 spells CASSRYSLYEQYF. As DNA, the CDR3 is TGTGCCAGCAGCCGTTACTCCCTCTACGAGCAGTACTTC.